The TCR beta chain under discussion was sequenced for a study of beta chain features in type 1 diabetes. Per germline, CDR1 SGHTA and CDR2 FQGNSA. The CDR3 loop spans 15 amino acids. V lost 8 bases and J lost 6; bases outside the gene matches: 11. Study observations and caveats: TCRB CDR3s from Type 1 diabetes patients were moderately but significantly shorter in all four CD4+ subsets.

A remark on this clone: Its specificity is unknown.

All of the isolated RNA was reverse transcribed, so expressed TCRB transcripts were sequenced. The data were produced by immunoSEQ multiplex PCR, yet TCRdb's version contains in-frame clones alone and is incomplete. Of 200,000 to 300,000 clones listed, about a fifth are singletons. This receptor was taken from a woman in her thirties or forties with type 1 diabetes. Sequenced: naive CD4+ T cells from blood. This chain connects TRBV7-2 to TRBJ2-2, with TRBD2 matching over 8 bases. CDR3 sequence: CASGRAGDFSGELFF. In DNA form, the CDR3 reads TGTGCCAGCGGTCGAGCGGGGGATTTCTCCGGGGAGCTGTTTTTT.